Below are 12 T cell receptor beta chains sequenced from a single sample in a study of cytomegalovirus exposure and HLA in healthy donors. PCR employed 60 Vbeta and 13 Jbeta primers. Sequenced by immunoSEQ multiplex PCR; TCRdb stores in-frame clones only, minus some. Found here are approximately 140,000 clones, around 67% of them singletons; the top ten hold approximately 1.6%. The material sequenced was PBMCs. The receptor source for this set is a woman under 30 in good health and CMV-seronegative.

The rearrangement links TRBV11-3 to TRBJ1-2, with 9 bases identical to TRBD1. V dropped 5 bases and J dropped 7; count of bases not matched to a gene: 8. The CDR3 length is 14 residues. CDR1 and CDR2 (germline): SGHNT, YENEEA. CDR3 DNA sequence: TGTGCCAGCAGCACTGGACAGGGGAGGGGTGGCTACACCTTC. Translation gives CASSTGQGRGGYTF.

The sample holds a few counts of this clone. The genes are TRBV28 and TRBJ1-2; 8 nucleotides agree with TRBD1. With 10 bases clipped from V and 8 bases from J, the junction kept 15 bases outside the gene matches. CDR3 length: 14 amino acids. CDR1 and CDR2 from the germline V gene are MDHEN and SYDVKM. DNA for the CDR3: TGTGCCACTTTAGGACAGGGTTCCTCCCGGGGCTACACCTTC. The encoded protein is CATLGQGSSRGYTF.

The sample holds a few counts of this clone. The CDR3 DNA reads as TGTGCCATCAAAGTAACAGGCTATAATTCACCCCTCCACTTT. Its protein product is CAIKVTGYNSPLHF. The V and J genes are TRBV10-3 and TRBJ1-6; D may be TRBD1 (5 bases). Trimming pared 7 bases from V and 3 bases from J, leaving 10 bases between. This CDR3 comprises 14 residues. Germline V gene lookup returns CDR1 ENHRY and CDR2 SYGVKD.

The CDR3 sequence: CASSPSDTRPQYF. The CDR3, as DNA: TGTGCCAGCTCCCCCTCTGATACCAGGCCGCAGTATTTT. The chain has TRBV18 and TRBJ2-3, with D uncertain. Deletions cut 6 bases from V and 10 bases from J, with 17 bases between. This CDR3 is built from 13 residues. The germline V gene encodes CDR1 KGHSH and CDR2 LQKENI.

In DNA form, the CDR3 reads TGTGCCAGCAGCCGAGGGCAGGGACTAGCGGGAGGAAAGTCCTACAATGAGCAGTTCTTC. This gives the protein CASSRGQGLAGGKSYNEQFF. This chain joins TRBV14 and TRBJ2-1; 15 bases map to TRBD2. With V trimmed by 4 bases and J by 1 base, 11 bases remained unmatched. Germline CDR1 is SGHDN and CDR2 is FVKESK. The CDR3 is made up of 20 amino acids.

The V and J genes are TRBV5-1 and TRBJ2-1; D might be TRBD2 (6 bases). CDR3 length equals 12 residues. With 5 bases removed from V and 5 bases from J, the gap between germline ends came to 8 bases. The germline gives CDR1 SGHRS, CDR2 YFSETQ. The CDR3 DNA is TGCGCCAGCAGGCGGGAAAACAATGAGCAGTTCTTC. Translated: CASRRENNEQFF.

This chain links TRBV28 with TRBJ1-5, with D perhaps matching TRBD1 (6 bases). Germline CDR1 and CDR2: MDHEN and SYDVKM. There are 16 residues in the CDR3. Trimming left V 7 bases short and J 0 bases short, with 16 bases between. The DNA for the CDR3 is TGTGCCAGCATCTTAGGGGGGGGTTATAGCAATCAGCCCCAGCATTTT. It translates to CASILGGGYSNQPQHF.

This clone turned up a few times. The V gene is TRBV5-6, the J gene TRBJ2-7; D gene unclear. This CDR3 is 12 amino acids long. Germline CDR1 and CDR2: SGHDT and YYEEEE. With 1 base removed from V and 3 bases from J, the gap between germline ends came to 5 bases. CDR3 sequence: CASSLNYYEQYF. DNA for the CDR3: TGTGCCAGCAGCTTGAACTACTACGAGCAGTACTTC.

The V gene is TRBV6-5, the J gene TRBJ1-1; 8 bases map to TRBD1. Per germline, CDR1 MNHEY and CDR2 SVGAGI. The ends lost 4 bases at V and 1 base at J; junction bases unmatched: 5. This CDR3 comprises 15 residues. The CDR3 DNA reads TGTGCCAGCAGTTCCGACAGGGGAACGAACACTGAAGCTTTCTTT. It specifies CASSSDRGTNTEAFF.

This clone was seen a single time. This chain joins TRBV5-6 and TRBJ2-2; D may be TRBD1 (6 bases). Trimming took 1 base from V and 2 from J, leaving 9 bases between them. The CDR3 has 15 amino acids. CDR1 is SGHDT and CDR2 is YYEEEE in the germline V gene. CDR3 coding DNA: TGTGCCAGCAGCTTGAGGGGGACCAACACCGGGGAGCTGTTTTTT. This codes for CASSLRGTNTGELFF.

The rearrangement joins TRBV6-5 to TRBJ2-7; 8 nucleotides line up with TRBD1. This CDR3 spans 16 amino acids. The germline gives CDR1 MNHEY, CDR2 SVGAGI. J gave up 3 bases and V 2 bases, and 9 bases lay outside the gene matches. The CDR3 loop reads CASSYPRTGQIYEQYF. The CDR3 DNA follows: TGTGCCAGCAGTTACCCTCGGACAGGGCAAATCTACGAGCAGTACTTC.

The chain couples TRBV7-2 to TRBJ2-5; D is uncertain. This CDR3 region has 12 residues. In germline, CDR1 is SGHTA, CDR2 FQGNSA. The V and J ends lost 5 bases and 10 bases respectively, with 14 bases between them. CDR3 DNA sequence: TGTGCCAGCAGCCTCCTGTATATGAGCCAGTACTTC. Its protein product is CASSLLYMSQYF.